This T cell receptor (beta chain) was sequenced in a study of T-cell memory formation after mild COVID-19. Study at large: There were largely donor-specific TCR clusters.

TCRdb called the 5' RACE reads again in MiXCR, with one record for every CDR3 protein. The profile shows roughly 560,000 distinct CDR3 sequences, 20% of them singletons. This CDR3 contains 15 residues. Germline values: CDR1 MNHNS, CDR2 SASEGT. The junction had 10 bases not matched to a gene; V was cut back by 8 bases and J by 6 bases. The rearrangement links TRBV6-1 to TRBJ2-2; 9 nucleotides match TRBD1. The sample was PBMCs or a T cell subset sorted from them (not recorded which). The receptor comes from an adult woman who had mild COVID-19 (a few samples of this study predate the infection). Cell type and time point are not known. The CDR3 nucleotides are TGTGCCAGCCAACAGGGGGCGGCTCACGCCGGGGAGCTGTTTTTT. This translates into CASQQGAAHAGELFF.